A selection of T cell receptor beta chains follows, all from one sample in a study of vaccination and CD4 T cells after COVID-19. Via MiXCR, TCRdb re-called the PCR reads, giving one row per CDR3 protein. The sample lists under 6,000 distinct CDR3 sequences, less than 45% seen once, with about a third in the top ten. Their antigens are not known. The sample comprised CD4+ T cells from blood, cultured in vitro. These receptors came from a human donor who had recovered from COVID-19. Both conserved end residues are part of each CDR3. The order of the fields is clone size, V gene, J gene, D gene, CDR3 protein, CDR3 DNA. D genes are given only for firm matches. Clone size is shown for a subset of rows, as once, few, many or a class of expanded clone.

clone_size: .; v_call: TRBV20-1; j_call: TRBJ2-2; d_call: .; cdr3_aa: CSASRRGPNTGELFF; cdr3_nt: TGCAGTGCTAGCAGGAGGGGCCCTAACACCGGGGAGCTGTTTTTT
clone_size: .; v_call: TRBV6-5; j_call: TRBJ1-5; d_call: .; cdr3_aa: CASSYSRAGRNQPQHF; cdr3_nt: TGTGCCAGCAGTTACTCCCGGGCAGGCCGCAATCAGCCCCAGCATTTT
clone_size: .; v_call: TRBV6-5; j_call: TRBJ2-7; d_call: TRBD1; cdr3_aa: CASSYDRVSYEQYF; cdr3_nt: TGTGCCAGCAGTTACGACAGGGTGTCCTACGAGCAGTACTTC
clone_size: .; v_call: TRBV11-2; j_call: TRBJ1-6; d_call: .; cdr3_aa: CASSFVGSSPLHF; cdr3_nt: TGTGCCAGCAGCTTTGTGGGATCTTCACCCCTCCACTTT
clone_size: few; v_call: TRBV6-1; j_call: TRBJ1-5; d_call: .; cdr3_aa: CASSERGVDNQPQHF; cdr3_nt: TGTGCCAGCAGTGAAAGAGGGGTTGACAATCAGCCCCAGCATTTT
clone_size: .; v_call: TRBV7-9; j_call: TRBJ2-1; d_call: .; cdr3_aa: CASSLGGGTHNEQFF; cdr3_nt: TGTGCCAGCAGCTTAGGAGGCGGGACCCACAATGAGCAGTTCTTC
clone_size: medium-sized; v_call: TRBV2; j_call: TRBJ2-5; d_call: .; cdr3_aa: CASSGLGAPQETQYF; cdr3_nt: TGTGCCAGCAGTGGTTTGGGGGCCCCCCAAGAGACCCAGTACTTC
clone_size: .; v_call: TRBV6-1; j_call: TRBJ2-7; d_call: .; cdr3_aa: CASSESIAQQGRSLF; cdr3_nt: TGTGCCAGCAGTGAATCCATAGCCCAACAGGGGAGGTCCCTCTTC
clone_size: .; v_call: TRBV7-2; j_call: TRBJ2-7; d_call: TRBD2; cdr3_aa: CASSRAGGVLSVYEQYF; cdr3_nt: TGTGCCAGCAGCCGGGCCGGGGGGGTATTGTCCGTATACGAGCAGTACTTC
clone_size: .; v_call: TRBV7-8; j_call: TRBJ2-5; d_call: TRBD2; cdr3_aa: CASSFPGLAGVGETQYF; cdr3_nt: TGTGCCAGCAGCTTCCCGGGACTAGCGGGAGTAGGGGAGACCCAGTACTTC
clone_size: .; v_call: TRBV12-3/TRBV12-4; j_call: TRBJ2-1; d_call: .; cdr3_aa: CASSFGPLAYDLFF; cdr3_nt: TGTGCCAGCAGTTTTGGCCCCCTAGCGTACGACTTGTTCTTC
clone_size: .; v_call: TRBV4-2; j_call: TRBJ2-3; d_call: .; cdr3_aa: CASSQDFGGSRAQDTQYF; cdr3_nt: TGTGCCAGCAGCCAAGATTTTGGGGGGAGTAGAGCACAAGATACGCAGTATTTT
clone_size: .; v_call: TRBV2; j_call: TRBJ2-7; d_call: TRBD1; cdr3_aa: CASGGQGPYF; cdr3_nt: TGTGCCAGCGGGGGACAGGGACCGTACTTC
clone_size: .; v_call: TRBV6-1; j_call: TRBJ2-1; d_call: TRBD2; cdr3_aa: CASSRFSGGASYNEQFF; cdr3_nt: TGTGCCAGCAGCCGCTTTAGCGGGGGGGCATCCTACAATGAGCAGTTCTTC
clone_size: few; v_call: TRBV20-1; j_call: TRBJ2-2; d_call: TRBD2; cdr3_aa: CSVSKAGGPLDTGELFF; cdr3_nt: TGCAGTGTCTCAAAAGCGGGGGGGCCGCTGGACACCGGGGAGCTGTTTTTT
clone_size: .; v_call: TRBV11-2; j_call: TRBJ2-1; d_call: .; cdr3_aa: CASSIPDREQFF; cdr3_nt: TGTGCCAGCAGCATACCTGACCGTGAGCAGTTCTTC
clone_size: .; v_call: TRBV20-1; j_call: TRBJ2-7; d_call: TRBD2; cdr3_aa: CSASAPVTSGRDGEQYF; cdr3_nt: TGCAGTGCTAGCGCACCGGTGACTAGCGGGAGGGATGGCGAGCAGTACTTC
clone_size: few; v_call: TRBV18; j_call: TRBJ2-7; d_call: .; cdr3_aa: CASSPLSGYEQYF; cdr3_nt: TGTGCCAGCTCACCACTGTCAGGGTACGAGCAGTACTTC
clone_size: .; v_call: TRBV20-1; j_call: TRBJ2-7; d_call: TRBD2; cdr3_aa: CSASPWGGGFEQYF; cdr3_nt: TGCAGTGCTAGTCCGTGGGGGGGTGGGTTCGAGCAGTACTTC
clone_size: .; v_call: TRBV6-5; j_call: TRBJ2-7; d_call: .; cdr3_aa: CASSLEEGRYEQYF; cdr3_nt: TGTGCCAGCAGTTTAGAGGAGGGCCGGTACGAGCAGTACTTC
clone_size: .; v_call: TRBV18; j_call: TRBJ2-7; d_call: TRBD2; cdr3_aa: CASSPNVAGGIYEQYF; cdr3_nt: TGTGCCAGCTCACCAAATGTAGCGGGAGGGATTTACGAGCAGTACTTC
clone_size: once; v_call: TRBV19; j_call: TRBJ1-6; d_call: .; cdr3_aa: CASSGGTTWGSPLHF; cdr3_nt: TGTGCCAGTAGTGGAGGGACCACCTGGGGTTCACCCCTCCACTTT
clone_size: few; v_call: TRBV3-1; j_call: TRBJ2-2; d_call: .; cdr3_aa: CASSTTAGSYTGELFF; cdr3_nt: TGTGCCAGCAGTACCACGGCGGGCAGTTACACCGGGGAGCTGTTTTTT
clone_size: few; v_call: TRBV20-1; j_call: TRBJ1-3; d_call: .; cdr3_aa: CSARVQYSGNTIYF; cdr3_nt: TGCAGTGCTAGAGTCCAGTACTCTGGAAACACCATATATTTT
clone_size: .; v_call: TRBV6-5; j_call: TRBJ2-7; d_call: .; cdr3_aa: CASSYSFVGTYEQYF; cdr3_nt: TGTGCCAGCAGTTACTCGTTTGTAGGGACCTACGAGCAGTACTTC
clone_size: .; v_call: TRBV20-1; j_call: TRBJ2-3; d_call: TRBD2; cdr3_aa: CSARDLRLGGADTQYF; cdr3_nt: TGCAGTGCTAGAGATCTGCGTCTCGGGGGGGCAGATACGCAGTATTTT
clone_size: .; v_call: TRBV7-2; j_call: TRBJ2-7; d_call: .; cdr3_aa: CASSLSVFRAAPPIEQYF; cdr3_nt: TGTGCCAGCAGCTTAAGTGTTTTCAGGGCTGCCCCCCCTATCGAGCAGTACTTC
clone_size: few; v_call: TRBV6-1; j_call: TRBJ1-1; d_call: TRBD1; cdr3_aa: CASSIGTGLMNTEAFF; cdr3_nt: TGTGCCAGCAGCATCGGGACAGGCCTCATGAACACTGAAGCTTTCTTT
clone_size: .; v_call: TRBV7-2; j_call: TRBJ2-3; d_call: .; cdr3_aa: CASSLAGPDTQYF; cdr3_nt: TGTGCCAGCAGCTTAGCGGGACCAGATACGCAGTATTTT
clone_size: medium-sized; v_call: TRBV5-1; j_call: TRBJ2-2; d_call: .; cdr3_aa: CASSFRHLNTGELFF; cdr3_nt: TGCGCCAGCAGCTTCCGACATCTGAACACCGGGGAGCTGTTTTTT
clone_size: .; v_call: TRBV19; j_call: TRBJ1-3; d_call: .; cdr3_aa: CASRHVSGNTIYF; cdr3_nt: TGTGCCAGTAGACACGTCTCTGGAAACACCATATATTTT
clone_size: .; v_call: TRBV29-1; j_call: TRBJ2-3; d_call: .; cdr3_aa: CSVGLRGSADTQYF; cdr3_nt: TGCAGCGTTGGCCTCAGGGGTTCAGCCGATACGCAGTATTTT
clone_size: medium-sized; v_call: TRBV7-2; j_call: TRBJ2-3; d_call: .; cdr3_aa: CASSLAVVTQYF; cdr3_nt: TGTGCCAGCAGCTTAGCCGTTGTTACGCAGTATTTT
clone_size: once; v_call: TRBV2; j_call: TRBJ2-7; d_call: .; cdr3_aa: CASSYNRVWYEQYF; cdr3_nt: TGTGCCAGCAGTTACAACAGGGTTTGGTACGAGCAGTACTTC
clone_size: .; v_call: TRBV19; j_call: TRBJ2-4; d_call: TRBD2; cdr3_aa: CASSMWSGDGAKNIQYF; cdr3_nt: TGTGCCAGTAGTATGTGGAGCGGGGATGGGGCCAAAAACATTCAGTACTTC
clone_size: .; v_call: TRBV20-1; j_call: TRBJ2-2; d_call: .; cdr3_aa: CSAPFNTGELFF; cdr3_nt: TGCAGTGCTCCCTTCAACACCGGGGAGCTGTTTTTT
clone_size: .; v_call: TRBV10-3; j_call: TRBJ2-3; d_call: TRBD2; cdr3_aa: CAISESGLAGVLDTQYF; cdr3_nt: TGTGCCATCAGTGAGTCCGGCCTAGCGGGAGTGTTGGATACGCAGTATTTT
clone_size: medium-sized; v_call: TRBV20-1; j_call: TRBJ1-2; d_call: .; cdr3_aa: CSARGQGNYGYTF; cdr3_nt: TGCAGTGCTAGAGGCCAGGGAAACTATGGCTACACCTTC
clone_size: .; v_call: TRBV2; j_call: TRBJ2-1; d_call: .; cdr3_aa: CASEGRGHGVF; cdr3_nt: TGTGCCAGCGAAGGGAGGGGACACGGGGTCTTC
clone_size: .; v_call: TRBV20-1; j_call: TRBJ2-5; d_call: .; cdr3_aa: CSARVYREETQYF; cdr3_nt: TGCAGTGCTAGGGTTTACAGGGAAGAGACCCAGTACTTC
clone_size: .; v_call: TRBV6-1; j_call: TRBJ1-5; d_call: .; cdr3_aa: CASRVGRFSNQPQHF; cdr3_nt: TGTGCCAGCCGCGTGGGGCGGTTTAGCAATCAGCCCCAGCATTTT
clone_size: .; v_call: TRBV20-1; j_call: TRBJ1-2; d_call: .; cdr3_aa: CSARGGGPTKGFNGYTF; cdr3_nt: TGCAGTGCTAGAGGGGGTGGACCGACAAAGGGTTTCAATGGCTACACCTTC
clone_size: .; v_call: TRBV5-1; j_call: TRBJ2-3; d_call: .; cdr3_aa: CASSLDGGLPSTDTQYF; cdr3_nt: TGCGCCAGCAGCTTGGACGGGGGGCTGCCTAGCACAGATACGCAGTATTTT
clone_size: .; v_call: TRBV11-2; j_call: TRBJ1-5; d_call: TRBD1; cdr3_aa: CASSLDRGGQPQHF; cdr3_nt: TGTGCCAGCAGCTTGGACAGGGGGGGTCAGCCCCAGCATTTT
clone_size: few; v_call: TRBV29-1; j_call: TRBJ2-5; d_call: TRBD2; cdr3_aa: CSHLAGLLGETQYF; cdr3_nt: TGCAGCCACCTAGCGGGCCTTCTAGGGGAGACCCAGTACTTC
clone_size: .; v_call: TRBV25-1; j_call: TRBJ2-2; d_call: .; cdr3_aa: CASSESRTGTPNTGELFF; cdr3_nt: TGTGCCAGCAGTGAGTCGAGGACCGGGACACCGAACACCGGGGAGCTGTTTTTT
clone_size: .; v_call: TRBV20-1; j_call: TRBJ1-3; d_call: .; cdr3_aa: CSARDESYSGNTIYF; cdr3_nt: TGCAGTGCTAGAGATGAAAGTTACTCTGGAAACACCATATATTTT
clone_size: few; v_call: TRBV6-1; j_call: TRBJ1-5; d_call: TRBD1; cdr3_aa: CASGPTGISNQPQHF; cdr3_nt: TGTGCCAGCGGACCGACAGGGATTAGCAATCAGCCCCAGCATTTT
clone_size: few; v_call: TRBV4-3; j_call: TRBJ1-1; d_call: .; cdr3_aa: CASSQDVSNTEAFF; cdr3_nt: TGCGCCAGCAGCCAAGATGTATCTAACACTGAAGCTTTCTTT
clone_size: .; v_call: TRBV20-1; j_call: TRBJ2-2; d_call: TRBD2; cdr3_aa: CSAFQRGRQTGELFF; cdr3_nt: TGCAGTGCTTTCCAGCGGGGGAGACAAACCGGGGAGCTGTTTTTT